The source of this T cell receptor beta chain is a study of OX40 agonist ivuxolimab in advanced cancers. Study background: Recorded diagnoses for dose-escalation patients were hepatocellular carcinoma, melanoma, renal cell or head and neck cancer. The group had a mean age of about 65 years, ranged from 23 to 79, and was 75% to 85% male. Study-wide points: Low normalized T-cell clonal expansion was also seen in some nonresponders.

Assay used: immunoSEQ multiplex PCR; TCRdb lists only in-frame clones, some missing. The table shows more than 55,000 clones, with around 90% occurring only once. Exclusion applied to patients with autoimmune disease history or systemic immunosuppression. Concerning this clone: Its antigen is unidentified.

Germline V gives CDR1 MGHRA, CDR2 YSYEKL. This CDR3 contains 13 residues. Trimming stripped 0 bases from V and 11 bases from J, with 13 bases between. The chain employs TRBV4-1 and TRBJ2-5; D could derive from TRBD1 or TRBD2 (6 bases each). Sequences were derived from CD4+ or CD8+ T cells sorted from blood, sampled in a trial of the OX40 agonist ivuxolimab. This TCR was sampled from an adult with an advanced solid tumor such as melanoma, head and neck, liver or kidney cancer. As DNA, the CDR3 is TGCGCCAGCAGCCAAGATACAAGGGGGGAGCAGTACTTC. Encoded protein: CASSQDTRGEQYF.